Listed below are T cell receptor beta chains from one sample, sequenced in a study of T-cell reconstitution after alpha-beta-depleted transplantation in children. TCRdb itself ran the PCR reads through MiXCR, one entry per CDR3 protein. The sample includes around 700,000 distinct CDR3 sequences, around 12% of them seen just once. The specimen comprised PBMCs, sampled before TCRalphabeta/CD19-depleted stem cell transplant. Receptor source: a girl aged 2-10 years with congenital amegakaryocytic thrombocytopenia, due to receive a stem cell transplant. CDR3s include the opening cysteine and the closing phenylalanine or tryptophan. Fields, in order: D gene, V gene, CDR3 protein. A D gene is named only where the DNA matches it firmly.

>TRBD2|TRBV12-3/TRBV12-4
CASSFPRLAGKSSTDTQYF
>NA|TRBV7-2
CASSSFGLASLDIQYF
>TRBD2|TRBV7-9
CASSKGLGEETQYF
>NA|TRBV5-1
CASSVREAYNEQFF
>TRBD1|TRBV20-1
CSAREGGNTEAFF
>NA|TRBV5-1
CASSLDLQDFTDTQYF
>NA|TRBV29-1
CSVGKLAAPDTQYF
>TRBD2|TRBV7-9
CASSALAGEHNEQFF
>NA|TRBV27
CASSAEFALTDTQYF
>NA|TRBV7-6
CASSLGFRNTGELFF
>TRBD2|TRBV20-1
CSARGTSDPLEQYF
>NA|TRBV18
CASSPIERRDEQFF
>TRBD2|TRBV20-1
CSARLIAGGGETQYF
>NA|TRBV14
CASSQAGRKSYEQYF
>NA|TRBV10-3
CAMAAEWSYEQYF
>NA|TRBV29-1
CSLVRTEGNEQFF
>NA|TRBV7-9
CASSLSPYKGGQFF
>TRBD2|TRBV24-1
CATSDSARTSGDQETQYF
>NA|TRBV12-3/TRBV12-4
CASSSRRADGAQYF
>TRBD1|TRBV20-1
CSARDRTGFSGANVLTF
>NA|TRBV7-2
CASSSRDFPLRDEQFF
>NA|TRBV11-1
CASSLGGRTEAFF
>TRBD1|TRBV7-9
CASSNQQGSYGYTF
>NA|TRBV7-9
CASSLLANSPLHF
>NA|TRBV24-1
CATSDPRQGGTDTQYF
>NA|TRBV5-1
CASSLDVVSSDEETQYF
>NA|TRBV2
CASSDQPGTNEQFF
>TRBD1|TRBV12-3/TRBV12-4
CASSLGSRGTGGAETQYF
>NA|TRBV20-1
CSAAADYEQYF
>NA|TRBV10-2
CASRNLANSYNEQFF
>NA|TRBV24-1
CATSDAGYNEQFF
>NA|TRBV3-1
CASSLRLDYGYTF
>NA|TRBV29-1
CSHDLTGPYNEQFF
>TRBD2|TRBV5-6
CASSRPVAGVSTGELFF
>TRBD1|TRBV27
CASSLTGDSEAFF
>NA|TRBV7-8
CASSLLAETGRELFF
>NA|TRBV28
CASSLWDLRGGYTF
>NA|TRBV12-3/TRBV12-4
CASSFAGVDTQYF
>NA|TRBV12-3/TRBV12-4
CASTDSDLTGELFF
>NA|TRBV14
CASSQRKTGTLRGSTEAFF
>TRBD2|TRBV20-1
CSARDLRFGGLADEQFF
>TRBD2|TRBV29-1
CSVELAGGFPFNEQFF
>TRBD1|TRBV6-1
CASREPGQQNIQYF
>TRBD2|TRBV5-1
CASSLEASGEGETQYF
>TRBD2|TRBV6-4
CASSDSSGSYNEQFF
>NA|TRBV13
CASRLDYEQYF
>NA|TRBV5-8
CASSLAGIAQYF
>NA|TRBV4-1
CASSQEQGFSEKLFF
>NA|TRBV6-5
CAARTSTDTQYF
>NA|TRBV20-1
CSARAPSRMEQFF
>NA|TRBV7-7
CASSSSLRESQETQYF
>TRBD1|TRBV20-1
CSARVTGGEKLFF
>NA|TRBV20-1
CSATPQGQAKNIQYF
>TRBD2|TRBV20-1
CSARDPKGRAWYNEQFF
>TRBD2|TRBV5-6
CASSLPTSGKFF
>NA|TRBV7-9
CASSLTVDGTDTQYF
>NA|TRBV10-3
CAILKTSGNTIYF
>TRBD2|TRBV30
CAWSVTWASGRYEQFF